This T cell receptor (beta chain) originates from a study of cytomegalovirus exposure and HLA in healthy donors. Study conclusions and caveats: Likely technical artifact: a cluster of highly shared sequence variants. The authors confirmed in vitro that a few CMV-associated chains were specific for CMV antigens. A later analysis showed HLA-associated TCR beta chains outstripping equally common others in clonal expansion. A later analysis showed TCR association rates differing by HLA locus, peaking at DRB1 and lowest at HLA-C.

On this clone: Its antigen is not known.

The germline V gene has CDR1 SGHNT and CDR2 YYREEE (reference sequence). This CDR3 is built from 13 residues. V gave up 1 base and J gave up 4 bases, with 8 bases separating them. Both 60 Vbeta primers and 13 Jbeta primers went into the PCR. Profiling relied on immunoSEQ multiplex PCR, and the TCRdb table lists in-frame clones only, not all of them. The table shows under 200,000 clones, with approximately 80% occurring only once. Source material: PBMCs. The sequence was obtained from a man younger than 45 in good health and CMV-seropositive. The V gene is TRBV5-4, the J gene TRBJ1-1; D is uncertain. Written as DNA, the CDR3 is TGTGCCAGCAGCTTGACGGGGAGCACTGAAGCTTTCTTT. It yields the protein CASSLTGSTEAFF. Full variable domain (missing parts from reference TRBV5-4 and TRBJ1-1): ETGVTQSPTHLIKTRGQQVTLRCSSQSGHNTVSWYQQALGQGPQFIFQYYREEENGRGNFPPRFSGLQFPNYSSELNVNALELDDSALYLCASSLTGSTEAFFGQGTRLTVV.